Here is one T cell receptor (beta chain) with its context. What it recognizes is unknown. The germline V gene has CDR1 SGHTA and CDR2 FQGTGA. The CDR3 contains 15 residues. Germline trimming cut 3 bases from V and 1 base from J; bases unmatched to any gene: 5. This record belongs to a study of cytomegalovirus exposure and HLA in healthy donors. Study context: The approximately 120 validation repertoires, a later analysis reported, used the same platform as the 550 to 700 repertoires from the first cohort.

Broader study findings: Among TCR beta chains, those listed as cytomegalovirus-associated numbered under 200. High specificity and sensitivity for cytomegalovirus status were reported for the classifier. A later analysis found first-cohort TCR clusters tended to co-occur in the approximately 110 validation repertoires.

Only in-frame clones appear in the TCRdb table, and some are missing; sequencing was by immunoSEQ multiplex PCR. Among roughly 64,000 clones listed, 85% to 95% were seen once. Sample: PBMCs. The clonotype originates from a woman younger than 30 in good health and CMV-seropositive. The V and J genes are TRBV7-3 and TRBJ1-1, with TRBD1 matching 7 bases. The CDR3 nucleotides are TGTGCCAGCAGCTTGATTAGGGGGCAGAACACTGAAGCTTTCTTT. Protein: CASSLIRGQNTEAFF.